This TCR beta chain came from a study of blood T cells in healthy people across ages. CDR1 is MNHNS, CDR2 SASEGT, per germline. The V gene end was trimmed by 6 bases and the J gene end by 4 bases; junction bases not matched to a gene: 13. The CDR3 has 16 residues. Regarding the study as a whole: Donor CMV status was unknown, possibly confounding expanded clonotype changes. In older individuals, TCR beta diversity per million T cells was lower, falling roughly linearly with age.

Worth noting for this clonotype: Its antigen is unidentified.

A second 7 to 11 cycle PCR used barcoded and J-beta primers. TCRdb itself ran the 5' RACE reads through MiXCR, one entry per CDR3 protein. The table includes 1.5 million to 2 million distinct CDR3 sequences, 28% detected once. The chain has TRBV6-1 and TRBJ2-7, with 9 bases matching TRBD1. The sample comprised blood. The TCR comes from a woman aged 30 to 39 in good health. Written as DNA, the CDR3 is TGTGCCAGCAGAAAAACGGACAGGGGCCCTGTTTACGAGCAGTACTTC. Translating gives CASRKTDRGPVYEQYF.